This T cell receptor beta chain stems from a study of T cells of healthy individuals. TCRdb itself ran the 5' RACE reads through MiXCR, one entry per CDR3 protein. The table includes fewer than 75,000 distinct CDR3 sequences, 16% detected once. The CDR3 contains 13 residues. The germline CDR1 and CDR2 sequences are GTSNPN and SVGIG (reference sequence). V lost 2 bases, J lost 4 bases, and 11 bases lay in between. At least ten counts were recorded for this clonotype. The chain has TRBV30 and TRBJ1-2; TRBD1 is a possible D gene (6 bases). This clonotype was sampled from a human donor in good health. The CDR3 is CAWSRGSRYGYTF. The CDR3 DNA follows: TGTGCCTGGAGTAGGGGGTCCCGCTATGGCTACACCTTC.